The 11 T cell receptor beta chains below were found in one sample sequenced in a study of cytomegalovirus exposure and HLA in healthy donors. The study ran its PCR with 60 Vbeta and 13 Jbeta primers. Sequencing used immunoSEQ multiplex PCR; TCRdb keeps in-frame clones, though not all of them. The sample's table shows 20,000 to 25,000 clones. Sequencing used PBMCs. Source of these receptors: a man in his fifties or sixties in good health and CMV-seropositive.

The chain employs TRBV30 and TRBJ2-7; unclear D gene. Germline assignment: CDR1 GTSNPN and CDR2 SVGIG (reference sequence). Trimming left V 3 bases short and J 2 bases short, with 5 bases between. There are 11 residues in the CDR3. CDR3 in DNA: TGTGCCTGGAGCCCCGCCTACGAGCAGTACTTC. As protein: CAWSPAYEQYF.

The chain links TRBV11-3 to TRBJ2-7; 11 bases match TRBD2. The CDR3 runs to 12 residues. Germline trimming cut 8 bases from V and 6 bases from J; bases unmatched to any gene: 3. Germline CDR1 is SGHNT and CDR2 is YENEEA. DNA for the CDR3: TGTGCCAGCCCCCTAGCGGGAGGCGAGCAGTACTTC. Its protein product is CASPLAGGEQYF.

With respect to this clone: Germline and junction disagree at one end, which may indicate a read error. The chain recombines TRBV5-6 with TRBJ2-7, with TRBD1 as a possible D gene (5 bases). CDR3 length: 14 amino acids. Germline CDR1 SGHDT, CDR2 YYEEEE. CDR3 residues: CASSLARVSNEQYF. Here the CDR3 DNA reads TGTGCCAGCAGCTTAGCCAGGGTCTCCAACGAGCAGTACTTC. Looking up the rest from reference TRBV5-6 and TRBJ2-7 gives the full variable domain: DAGVTQSPTHLIKTRGQQVTLRCSPKSGHDTVSWYQQALGQGPQFIFQYYEEEERQRGNFPDRFSGHQFPNYSSELNVNALLLGDSALYLCASSLARVSNEQYFGPGTRLTVT.

The chain has TRBV5-1 and TRBJ2-5; D possibly corresponds to TRBD1 (6 bases). The CDR3 runs to 13 residues. V lost 4 bases to trimming and J lost 5 bases, with 12 bases between them. The germline gives CDR1 SGHRS, CDR2 YFSETQ. CDR3 sequence: CASSKQGIETQYF. The CDR3 coding sequence is TGCGCCAGCAGCAAACAGGGAATTGAGACCCAGTACTTC.

V gene TRBV25-1 combines with J gene TRBJ2-7; 10 nucleotides match TRBD2. The CDR3 totals 14 residues. With 7 bases clipped from V and 2 bases from J, the junction kept 5 bases outside the gene matches. Germline V lookup: CDR1 MGHDK, CDR2 SYGVNS. CDR3 sequence (DNA): TGTGCCAGCACAGCGGGAGGGGCACCCTACGAGCAGTACTTC. Protein product: CASTAGGAPYEQYF.

The V call is TRBV25-1, the J call TRBJ2-7; 8 bases line up with TRBD1. CDR3 length equals 13 residues. Germline V gene sequence: CDR1 MGHDK, CDR2 SYGVNS. The V segment lost 4 bases and the J segment 4 bases; nucleotides outside the gene matches: 3. The chain's CDR3 is CASSGHRGYEQYF. The CDR3 nucleotides are TGTGCCAGCAGTGGGCACAGGGGGTACGAGCAGTACTTC.

The chain links TRBV6-1 to TRBJ2-1; 12 bases line up with TRBD2. With 4 bases clipped from V and 6 bases from J, the junction kept 10 bases outside the gene matches. This CDR3 comprises 17 residues. Germline V gene sequence: CDR1 MNHNS, CDR2 SASEGT. The CDR3: CASSAYTSGGYGNEQFF. As DNA, the CDR3 is TGTGCCAGCAGTGCCTACACTAGCGGGGGGTATGGCAATGAGCAGTTCTTC.

The chain couples TRBV6-1 to TRBJ2-7, with TRBD2 identical over 8 bases. The CDR3 length is 14 residues. V shed 0 bases and J 4 bases; nucleotides not matched to a gene: 2. The germline gives CDR1 MNHNS, CDR2 SASEGT. The CDR3 nucleotides read TGTGCCAGCAGTGAAGCGGGACTAGGTTACGAGCAGTACTTC. Its protein product is CASSEAGLGYEQYF.

V and J are TRBV5-1 and TRBJ1-1; D is undetermined. The V gene lost 0 bases and the J gene lost 5 bases, with 11 bases spanning the gap. This CDR3 has 14 amino acids. Looked up from germline, CDR1 is SGHRS and CDR2 is YFSETQ. Written as DNA, the CDR3 is TGCGCCAGCAGCTTGGGACGAGTGAGGACTGAAGCTTTCTTT. Protein: CASSLGRVRTEAFF.

The chain recombines TRBV21-1 with TRBJ2-1; TRBD2 is taken as the D call from the table, unchecked against the DNA. TRBV21-1 is annotated as a pseudogene. The CDR3 consists of 20 residues. As DNA, the CDR3 is TGTGCCAGCAGCAAAGTCCAGCGGGGAGGGCCCTACGGGGGCCTTGGTGAGCAGTTCTTC. Residues: CASSKVQRGGPYGGLGEQFF.

The chain recombines TRBV18 with TRBJ1-3, with TRBD1 as a possible D gene (6 bases). The V and J ends lost 1 base and 7 bases respectively, with 14 bases between them. In germline, CDR1 is KGHSH, CDR2 LQKENI. This CDR3 region has 15 residues. The CDR3 here is CASSPRDTGGNTIYF. CDR3 DNA: TGTGCCAGCTCACCACGGGACACTGGTGGGAACACCATATATTTT. Supplemented by reference TRBV18 and TRBJ1-3, the full variable domain reads NAGVMQNPRHLVRRRGQEARLRCSPMKGHSHVYWYRQLPEEGLKFMVYLQKENIIDESGMPKERFSAEFPKEGPSILRIQQVVRGDSAAYFCASSPRDTGGNTIYFGEGSWLTVV.